One sample yielded the 30 T cell receptor beta chains listed below, sequenced in a study of cytomegalovirus exposure and HLA in healthy donors (dated by TCRdb to between 2016 and 2019). Preparation of the library involved the immunoSEQ multiplex PCR assay. A mixture of 60 forward primers for TCR Vbeta segments and 13 reverse primers for TCR Jbeta segments was used in the multiplex PCR. This is the immuneACCESS table as TCRdb keeps it, with only in-frame sequences that have V and J called. A part of the clones is gone; compared with another copy, unresolved V genes explain less than half, and the rest is unexplained. The sample table holds hundreds of thousands of clones, of which roughly 80% were seen once. The ten largest clonotypes hold 2.5% to 3.5% of the sample. Sequencing used PBMCs. These receptors were collected from a man aged 30-40 years in good health and CMV-seronegative.

The chain couples TRBV5-1 to TRBJ1-4, with TRBD1 as a possible D gene (6 bases). CDR3 length: 14 residues. V gave up 5 bases and J gave up 6 bases, with 14 bases separating them. CDR1 and CDR2 from the germline V gene are SGHRS and YFSETQ. CDR3: CASSSGTKDEKLFF. Written as DNA, the CDR3 is TGCGCCAGCAGTTCCGGGACAAAAGATGAAAAACTGTTTTTT.

The chain employs TRBV5-4 and TRBJ2-7; no clear D. The germline gives CDR1 SGHNT, CDR2 YYREEE (reference sequence). The CDR3 has 13 residues. V was clipped by 1 base and J by 6 bases, with 11 bases between them. The CDR3 DNA is TGTGCCAGCAGCTTGTCTCAGGCTCGCGAGCAGTACTTC. This codes for CASSLSQAREQYF.

The chain combines TRBV6-6 with TRBJ1-1; 9 bases match TRBD1. CDR3 length: 15 amino acids. Per germline, CDR1 MNHNY and CDR2 SVGAGI (reference sequence). V trimming: 3 bases; J trimming: 0 bases; junction bases outside the gene matches: 2. The CDR3 sequence: CASSYGQGMNTEAFF. The CDR3 DNA reads as TGTGCCAGCAGTTATGGACAGGGGATGAACACTGAAGCTTTCTTT.

The genes are TRBV14 and TRBJ1-2; tentatively, D is TRBD1 (6 bases). Germline values: CDR1 SGHDN, CDR2 FVKESK. V was clipped by 0 bases and J by 4 bases, with 21 bases between them. The CDR3 contains 18 residues. The CDR3 spells CASSQEGSRGRGVYGYTF. The CDR3, as DNA: TGTGCCAGCAGCCAAGAAGGGTCCAGGGGCCGAGGGGTCTATGGCTACACCTTC. The full variable domain, with the rest looked up from reference TRBV14 and TRBJ1-2, is EAGVTQFPSHSVIEKGQTVTLRCDPISGHDNLYWYRRVMGKEIKFLLHFVKESKQDESGMPNNRFLAERTGGTYSTLKVQPAELEDSGVYFCASSQEGSRGRGVYGYTFGSGTRLTVV.

V and J are TRBV19 and TRBJ1-1; weak D call: TRBD1 (6 bases). This CDR3 contains 17 residues. V lost 5 bases and J lost 2, with 21 bases in between. Germline-derived CDR1 and CDR2 are LNHDA and SQIVND (reference sequence). The CDR3 region is CASSPRDTGRGNTEAFF. The CDR3 DNA sequence: TGTGCCAGTAGTCCGAGGGACACTGGTCGGGGAAACACTGAAGCTTTCTTT. Full variable domain (outside the CDR3, taken from reference TRBV19 and TRBJ1-1): DGGITQSPKYLFRKEGQNVTLSCEQNLNHDAMYWYRQDPGQGLRLIYYSQIVNDFQKGDIAEGYSVSREKKESFPLTVTSAQKNPTAFYLCASSPRDTGRGNTEAFFGQGTRLTVV.

The chain has TRBV11-2 and TRBJ2-5, with 8 bases fitting TRBD1. The V and J ends lost 1 base and 2 bases, in that order; junction bases with no gene match: 3. CDR3 length equals 15 residues. CDR1 and CDR2 (germline): SGHAT, FQNNGV. CDR3 nucleotide sequence: TGTGCCAGCAGCTTAGGACAGGGGAGACAAGAGACCCAGTACTTC. The encoded protein is CASSLGQGRQETQYF. Drawing the rest from reference TRBV11-2 and TRBJ2-5, the complete variable domain is EAGVAQSPRYKIIEKRQSVAFWCNPISGHATLYWYQQILGQGPKLLIQFQNNGVVDDSQLPKDRFSAERLKGVDSTLKIQPAKLEDSAVYLCASSLGQGRQETQYFGPGTRLLVL.

This chain uses TRBV6-5 with TRBJ2-5; TRBD1 is a possible D gene (5 bases). The tail of the sequence fits TRBJ2-7 better, so the J call may be wrong. Germline CDR1 reads MNHEY; CDR2 reads SVGAGI. The CDR3 covers 14 residues. CDR3 residues: CASSYSGQTYEQYF. CDR3 DNA sequence: TGTGCCAGCAGTTACTCGGGGCAGACCTACGAGCAGTACTTC.

The chain couples TRBV21-1 to TRBJ2-3; the listed D gene, TRBD1, was not tested against the DNA. TRBV21-1 represents a pseudogene. The CDR3 runs to 17 residues. The CDR3 loop is CASSKRTGTEVPDTQYF. CDR3 DNA sequence: TGTGCCAGCAGCAAGCGTACCGGGACAGAAGTCCCAGATACGCAGTATTTT.

The rearrangement uses TRBV19 and TRBJ1-2, with D uncertain. Germline V gene data show CDR1 as LNHDA and CDR2 as SQIVND (reference sequence). V was trimmed by 6 bases and J by 2 bases, leaving 10 bases between them. CDR3 size: 13 residues. This chain's CDR3 is CASREGGNYGYTF. For the CDR3, the DNA is TGTGCCAGTAGAGAGGGAGGGAACTATGGCTACACCTTC.

The chain joins TRBV11-2 to TRBJ1-1; D remains ambiguous. V lost 1 base and J 8 bases, leaving 11 bases between the germline ends. Germline CDR1 is SGHAT and CDR2 is FQNNGV. The CDR3 loop spans 13 amino acids. This chain's CDR3 is CASSLVERAEAFF. The CDR3 DNA follows: TGTGCCAGCAGCTTAGTCGAGCGAGCGGAAGCTTTCTTT.

The chain employs TRBV6-5 and TRBJ2-7; weak D call: TRBD2 (5 bases). CDR3 size: 12 residues. The germline V gene encodes CDR1 MNHEY and CDR2 SVGAGI. The V end was cut by 8 bases, the J end by 0 bases, with 8 bases between. Here the CDR3 DNA reads TGTGCCAGCCGCCGGGGCTCCTACGAGCAGTACTTC. This codes for CASRRGSYEQYF.

This clone was seen a handful of times. The chain recombines TRBV29-1 with TRBJ1-1, with D maybe TRBD1 (5 bases). Germline assignment: CDR1 SQVTM and CDR2 ANQGSEA. Deletions cut 5 bases from V and 4 bases from J, with 11 bases between. CDR3 length: 12 residues. For the CDR3, the DNA is TGCAGCGTTTCTGGGGGAGGCACTGAAGCTTTCTTT. Its protein product is CSVSGGGTEAFF.

This clone qualifies as medium-sized. The rearrangement uses TRBV2 and TRBJ1-4; no firm D call. Germline V gene lookup returns CDR1 SNHLY and CDR2 FYNNEI. The CDR3 is 12 residues long. V gave up 11 bases and J gave up 5 bases, with 12 bases separating them. The CDR3 nucleotides are TGTGCCGTCAAAGAGTTCAATGAAAAACTGTTTTTT. This encodes CAVKEFNEKLFF.

This sequence joins TRBV6-5 and TRBJ1-3; the D gene is possibly TRBD1 (5 bases). Germline V gene data show CDR1 as MNHEY and CDR2 as SVGAGI. The V gene lost 4 bases and the J gene lost 4 bases, with 14 bases spanning the gap. The CDR3 runs to 15 residues. CDR3 nucleotide sequence: TGTGCCAGCAGTTGGGGGGTTGCGGAGGGAAACACCATATATTTT. It is translated as CASSWGVAEGNTIYF.

Points on this clone: Other DNA sequences in this specimen translate into the identical CDR3. The chain links TRBV4-3 to TRBJ1-1; D ambiguous. V lost 0 bases to trimming and J lost 1 base, with 3 bases between them. Germline assignment: CDR1 LGHNA and CDR2 YSLEER. The CDR3 loop spans 13 amino acids. This CDR3 is CASSQDRNTEAFF. CDR3 nucleotides: TGCGCCAGCAGCCAAGATCGGAACACTGAAGCTTTCTTT.

The genes are TRBV5-4 and TRBJ1-1, with TRBD1 as a possible D gene (5 bases). Germline CDR1 is SGHNT and CDR2 is YYREEE (reference sequence). The CDR3 is 14 residues long. V gave up 3 bases and J gave up 2 bases, with 11 bases separating them. CDR3 in amino acids: CASSSGRTNTEAFF. CDR3 nucleotide sequence: TGTGCCAGCAGCTCCGGACGGACAAACACTGAAGCTTTCTTT.

This chain joins TRBV7-5 and TRBJ2-7; the table's D call, TRBD2, was not checked against the DNA. TRBV7-5 is shown as a pseudogene. The length of the CDR3 is 12 residues. This CDR3 is CARSLAPREQYF. In nucleotides, the CDR3 is TGTGCCAGAAGCTTAGCGCCGAGGGAGCAGTACTTC.

The chain couples TRBV5-1 to TRBJ2-3, with 7 bases lining up with TRBD1. The CDR3 runs to 16 residues. Germline CDR1 and CDR2: SGHRS and YFSETQ. Unmatched junction bases numbered 6, after V lost 0 bases and J lost 2 bases. Written as DNA, the CDR3 is TGCGCCAGCAGCTTGGGGGGGACAGCTCTCACAGATACGCAGTATTTT. This codes for CASSLGGTALTDTQYF. The full variable domain, its missing parts supplied by reference TRBV5-1 and TRBJ2-3, is KAGVTQTPRYLIKTRGQQVTLSCSPISGHRSVSWYQQTPGQGLQFLFEYFSETQRNKGNFPGRFSGRQFSNSRSEMNVSTLELGDSALYLCASSLGGTALTDTQYFGPGTRLTVL.

The rearrangement uses TRBV19 and TRBJ1-4; no reliable D call. This CDR3 region has 18 residues. In germline, CDR1 is LNHDA, CDR2 SQIVND (reference sequence). Between the trimmed V and J ends, which lost 5 bases and 0 bases, there was a span of 19 bases. CDR3 protein: CASSPRAAAIATNEKLFF. CDR3 coding DNA: TGTGCCAGTAGTCCCCGCGCGGCGGCCATTGCAACTAATGAAAAACTGTTTTTT. Full variable domain (remainder filled in from reference TRBV19 and TRBJ1-4): DGGITQSPKYLFRKEGQNVTLSCEQNLNHDAMYWYRQDPGQGLRLIYYSQIVNDFQKGDIAEGYSVSREKKESFPLTVTSAQKNPTAFYLCASSPRAAAIATNEKLFFGSGTQLSVL.

Details on this clone: Other DNA sequences from this sample encode an identical CDR3 as well. This chain uses TRBV2 with TRBJ2-7, with D tentatively TRBD2 (5 bases). Germline V gene sequence: CDR1 SNHLY, CDR2 FYNNEI. The V and J ends lost 6 bases and 4 bases respectively, with 7 bases between them. The CDR3 loop spans 11 amino acids. The chain's CDR3 is CASRRDYEQYF. The CDR3 DNA is TGTGCCAGCAGGAGGGATTACGAGCAGTACTTC.

The rearrangement links TRBV28 to TRBJ1-5; D may be TRBD1 (5 bases). Looked up from germline, CDR1 is MDHEN and CDR2 is SYDVKM. This CDR3 is 15 amino acids long. Trimming shortened V by 5 bases and J by 0 bases, and 11 bases separated the two germline ends. The CDR3 nucleotides are TGTGCCAGCAGTCTCGGACACGATAGCAATCAGCCCCAGCATTTT. Protein: CASSLGHDSNQPQHF. The variable domain in full, with the rest retrieved from reference TRBV28 and TRBJ1-5, is DVKVTQSSRYLVKRTGEKVFLECVQDMDHENMFWYRQDPGLGLRLIYFSYDVKMKEKGDIPEGYSVSREKKERFSLILESASTNQTSMYLCASSLGHDSNQPQHFGDGTRLSIL.

This sequence joins TRBV28 and TRBJ1-1; D call uncertain. The germline V gene has CDR1 MDHEN and CDR2 SYDVKM. The V end was cut by 8 bases, the J end by 1 base, with 14 bases between. This CDR3 has 14 residues. The CDR3 region is CASGTITGNTEAFF. The DNA for the CDR3 is TGTGCCAGCGGTACGATAACTGGGAACACTGAAGCTTTCTTT.

The rearrangement joins TRBV9 to TRBJ1-1, with a tentative D call TRBD1 (6 bases). This CDR3 spans 13 amino acids. Trimming took 2 bases from V and 4 from J, leaving 9 bases between them. The germline CDR1 and CDR2 sequences are SGDLS and YYNGEE. The chain's CDR3 is CASSVQGSTEAFF. As DNA, the CDR3 is TGTGCCAGCAGCGTTCAGGGGAGCACTGAAGCTTTCTTT. Full variable domain (rest looked up from reference TRBV9 and TRBJ1-1): DSGVTQTPKHLITATGQRVTLRCSPRSGDLSVYWYQQSLDQGLQFLIQYYNGEERAKGNILERFSAQQFPDLHSELNLSSLELGDSALYFCASSVQGSTEAFFGQGTRLTVV.

Here the CDR3 DNA reads TGTGCCAGCAGCTCACAGGGTTCACACCAAGAGACCCAGTACTTC. It translates to CASSSQGSHQETQYF. The genes are TRBV11-2 and TRBJ2-5, with TRBD1 as a possible D gene (6 bases). V dropped 4 bases and J dropped 0 bases, with 12 bases sitting between them. Germline V lookup: CDR1 SGHAT, CDR2 FQNNGV. The CDR3 has 15 residues.

The table lists this clone with a few counts. This chain joins TRBV19 and TRBJ1-4; D perhaps matches TRBD1 (6 bases). Germline V lookup: CDR1 LNHDA, CDR2 SQIVND (reference sequence). The V and J ends lost 3 bases and 7 bases respectively, with 6 bases between them. CDR3 length equals 12 residues. CDR3 sequence: CASSIRGEKLFF. The CDR3, as DNA: TGTGCCAGTAGTATCAGGGGTGAAAAACTGTTTTTT. The whole variable domain, remainder taken from reference TRBV19 and TRBJ1-4, is DGGITQSPKYLFRKEGQNVTLSCEQNLNHDAMYWYRQDPGQGLRLIYYSQIVNDFQKGDIAEGYSVSREKKESFPLTVTSAQKNPTAFYLCASSIRGEKLFFGSGTQLSVL.

The chain couples TRBV7-6 to TRBJ1-1; D is undetermined. This CDR3 has 15 residues. V lost 1 base to trimming and J lost 0 bases, with 9 bases between them. Per the germline V gene, CDR1 is SGHVS and CDR2 is FNYEAQ. CDR3 sequence reads: CASSLDQVVNTEAFF. CDR3 coding DNA: TGTGCCAGCAGCTTAGATCAGGTGGTGAACACTGAAGCTTTCTTT.

The V gene is TRBV6-5, the J gene TRBJ1-6; perhaps TRBD1 as D (5 bases). V shed 10 bases and J shed 5 bases, with 12 bases lying between them. The V gene's germline CDR1 is MNHEY and CDR2 SVGAGI. This CDR3 is 13 amino acids long. CDR3 bases: TGTGCCACCACGGGGGGAGATAATTCACCCCTCCACTTT. Its translation is CATTGGDNSPLHF.

The V call is TRBV6-5, the J call TRBJ2-7; no firm D call. Trimming shortened V by 6 bases and J by 0 bases, and 9 bases separated the two germline ends. The V gene's germline CDR1 is MNHEY and CDR2 SVGAGI. The CDR3 is 13 amino acids. In DNA form, the CDR3 reads TGTGCCAGCAGCCCTGGCCGCTCCTACGAGCAGTACTTC. The encoded protein is CASSPGRSYEQYF.

This chain links TRBV6-5 with TRBJ1-6; 7 nucleotides line up with TRBD1. V shed 0 bases and J 10 bases; nucleotides not matched to a gene: 9. The length of the CDR3 is 16 residues. The V gene's germline CDR1 is MNHEY and CDR2 SVGAGI. The CDR3 spells CASSYSRQGLGSPLHF. The DNA of the CDR3 is TGTGCCAGCAGTTACTCGAGACAGGGTTTGGGATCACCCCTCCACTTT.

The chain links TRBV4-1 to TRBJ2-7, with 7 bases lining up with TRBD2. CDR1 MGHRA and CDR2 YSYEKL come from the germline V gene. The CDR3 runs 15 residues. Trimming cost V 0 bases and J 7 bases; bases outside gene matches: 9. Here the CDR3 DNA reads TGCGCCAGCAGCCAAGAGGGCAGACTAGCAGGGGAGCAGTACTTC. Its protein is CASSQEGRLAGEQYF.